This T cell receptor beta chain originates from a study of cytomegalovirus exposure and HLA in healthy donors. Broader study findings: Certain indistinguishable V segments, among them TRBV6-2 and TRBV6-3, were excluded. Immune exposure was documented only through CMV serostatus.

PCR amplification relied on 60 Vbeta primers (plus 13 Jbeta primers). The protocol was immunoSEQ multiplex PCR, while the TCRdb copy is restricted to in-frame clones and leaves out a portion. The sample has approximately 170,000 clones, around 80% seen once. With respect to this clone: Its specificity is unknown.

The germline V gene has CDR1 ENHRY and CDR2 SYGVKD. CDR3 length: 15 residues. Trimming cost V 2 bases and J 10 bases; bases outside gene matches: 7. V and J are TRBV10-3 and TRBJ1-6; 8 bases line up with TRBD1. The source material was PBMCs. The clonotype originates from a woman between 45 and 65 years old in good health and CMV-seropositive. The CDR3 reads CAISEGAGGESPLHF. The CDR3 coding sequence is TGTGCCATCAGTGAGGGGGCAGGGGGCGAATCACCCCTCCACTTT.